The 29 T cell receptor beta chains reported below all come from one sample, sequenced in a study of cytomegalovirus exposure and HLA in healthy donors. PCR involved 60 Vbeta and 13 Jbeta primers. Sequenced by immunoSEQ multiplex PCR; TCRdb stores in-frame clones only, minus some. The sample carries about 120,000 clones, approximately 82% recorded once. Sequenced: PBMCs. All receptors come from a man aged 18-30 years in good health and CMV-seropositive.

The chain links TRBV27 to TRBJ1-2, with 8 bases matching TRBD1. The V gene's germline CDR1 is MNHEY and CDR2 SMNVEV (reference sequence). The V and J ends lost 3 bases and 4 bases, in that order; junction bases with no gene match: 7. CDR3 length: 15 residues. In nucleotides, the CDR3 is TGTGCCAGCAGTTTCGGACAGGGAAAGGGCTATGGCTACACCTTC. Encoded protein: CASSFGQGKGYGYTF.

The rearrangement links TRBV9 to TRBJ1-6; D remains ambiguous. The germline V gene has CDR1 SGDLS and CDR2 YYNGEE. Trimming cost V 9 bases and J 2 bases, with 12 bases left between them. The CDR3 covers 14 residues. CDR3 region: CATSPGTYNSPLHF. CDR3 nucleotides: TGTGCCACCTCCCCGGGAACCTATAATTCACCCCTCCACTTT.

The chain is built from TRBV2 and TRBJ1-5; tentative D call: TRBD1 (6 bases). The CDR3 covers 15 residues. Germline V gene lookup returns CDR1 SNHLY and CDR2 FYNNEI. V was cut by 1 base and J by 4 bases, with 11 bases left in between. DNA for the CDR3: TGTGCCAGCAGTGAAGGAGCCAGGGGTAATCAGCCCCAGCATTTT. Protein: CASSEGARGNQPQHF. The whole variable domain, remainder taken from reference TRBV2 and TRBJ1-5, is EPEVTQTPSHQVTQMGQEVILRCVPISNHLYFYWYRQILGQKVEFLVSFYNNEISEKSEIFDDQFSVERPDGSNFTLKIRSTKLEDSAMYFCASSEGARGNQPQHFGDGTRLSIL.

Many counts were recorded for this clone. This chain links TRBV2 with TRBJ2-3, with D possibly TRBD2 on 6 matching bases. CDR1 and CDR2 (germline): SNHLY, FYNNEI. V lost 7 bases to trimming and J lost 1 base, with 9 bases between them. The CDR3 loop spans 13 amino acids. CDR3 protein: CASTGLGTDTQYF. The DNA of the CDR3 is TGTGCCAGCACGGGACTGGGCACAGATACGCAGTATTTT.

The chain has TRBV9 and TRBJ2-6; 12 bases match TRBD2. CDR1 is SGDLS and CDR2 is YYNGEE in the germline V gene. Unmatched junction bases numbered 6, after V lost 4 bases and J lost 4 bases. CDR3 length: 17 residues. The CDR3 nucleotides are TGTGCCAGCAGCTCACGGACTAGCGGGGTCGGGGCCAACGTCCTGACTTTC. It yields the protein CASSSRTSGVGANVLTF. Complete variable domain (other parts from reference TRBV9 and TRBJ2-6): DSGVTQTPKHLITATGQRVTLRCSPRSGDLSVYWYQQSLDQGLQFLIQYYNGEERAKGNILERFSAQQFPDLHSELNLSSLELGDSALYFCASSSRTSGVGANVLTFGAGSRLTVL.

This chain links TRBV2 with TRBJ2-2, with D perhaps TRBD2 (5 bases). The CDR3 has 14 residues. CDR1 is SNHLY and CDR2 is FYNNEI in the germline V gene. Trimming took off 7 bases at V and 2 bases at J, with 11 bases between the two ends. The CDR3 protein is CASNGRLNTGELFF. CDR3 DNA sequence: TGTGCCAGCAATGGGAGACTTAACACCGGGGAGCTGTTTTTT.

V usage is TRBV5-4 and J usage is TRBJ1-5, with D possibly being TRBD1 (5 bases). CDR1 and CDR2 (germline): SGHNT, YYREEE (reference sequence). Trimming stripped 3 bases from V and 7 bases from J, with 11 bases between. This CDR3 is built from 13 residues. The CDR3, as DNA: TGTGCCAGCAGCTCGGGGGGGGGACAGCCCCAGCATTTT. This sequence encodes CASSSGGGQPQHF. Supplemented by reference TRBV5-4 and TRBJ1-5, the full variable domain reads ETGVTQSPTHLIKTRGQQVTLRCSSQSGHNTVSWYQQALGQGPQFIFQYYREEENGRGNFPPRFSGLQFPNYSSELNVNALELDDSALYLCASSSGGGQPQHFGDGTRLSIL.

This chain uses TRBV29-1 with TRBJ1-2; 8 nucleotides align to TRBD1. Germline V gene sequence: CDR1 SQVTM, CDR2 ANQGSEA. J lost 4 bases, V lost 4 bases, and 11 bases had no gene match. This CDR3 has 15 amino acids. The DNA for the CDR3 is TGCAGCGTTGGGGGTGAGGGACAGGAAGCCTATGGCTACACCTTC. Translating gives CSVGGEGQEAYGYTF.

The DNA of the CDR3 is TGTGCCAGCAGGGTGGGACCCAAGGGGGTGCGTGGCTACACCTTC. Translation gives CASRVGPKGVRGYTF. This chain links TRBV5-4 with TRBJ1-2, with D perhaps TRBD1 (6 bases). Per germline, CDR1 SGHNT and CDR2 YYREEE (reference sequence). V lost 5 bases, J lost 7 bases, and 21 bases lay in between. This CDR3 comprises 15 residues.

This chain connects TRBV5-6 to TRBJ2-7; a weak D match, TRBD2 (6 bases). The CDR3 is made up of 14 amino acids. Germline V gene sequence: CDR1 SGHDT, CDR2 YYEEEE. Trimming shortened V by 2 bases and J by 0 bases, and 9 bases separated the two germline ends. CDR3 in amino acids: CASSFGDFSYEQYF. The CDR3 nucleotides are TGTGCCAGCAGCTTCGGGGACTTCTCCTACGAGCAGTACTTC.

J is TRBJ2-7 and V is TRBV13, with D hard to call. Germline values: CDR1 PRHDT, CDR2 FYEKMQ (reference sequence). Trimming took off 0 bases at V and 3 bases at J, with 3 bases between the two ends. The CDR3 runs 12 residues. The CDR3 is CASSLGSYEQYF. CDR3 nucleotides: TGTGCCAGCAGCTTAGGCAGCTACGAGCAGTACTTC.

In its sample, this clone was seen a few times. The chain is built from TRBV6-5 and TRBJ1-3; the D is unclear. Trimming left V 0 bases short and J 0 bases short, with 6 bases between. Germline V gene sequence: CDR1 MNHEY, CDR2 SVGAGI. The CDR3 runs 15 residues. The CDR3: CASSYSGSSGNTIYF. CDR3 sequence (DNA): TGTGCCAGCAGTTACTCGGGCAGCTCTGGAAACACCATATATTTT.

The J gene is TRBJ2-5, the V gene TRBV25-1; TRBD1 agrees at 8 bases. Germline trimming cut 1 base from V and 3 bases from J; bases unmatched to any gene: 10. This CDR3 is 17 amino acids long. Germline V gene sequence: CDR1 MGHDK, CDR2 SYGVNS. CDR3 DNA: TGTGCCAGCAGTGAATCCCCATCGACAGGGGCAAAAGAGACCCAGTACTTC. This sequence encodes CASSESPSTGAKETQYF.

The chain is built from TRBV11-2 and TRBJ1-5; D gene uncertain. This CDR3 is 13 amino acids long. The germline gives CDR1 SGHAT, CDR2 FQNNGV. V lost 4 bases and J 7 bases, leaving 11 bases between the germline ends. The DNA for the CDR3 is TGTGCCAGCAGCTCGGCGGGGTGGCAGCCCCAGCATTTT. This translates into CASSSAGWQPQHF.

Ten or more counts support this clone. This chain connects TRBV6-6 to TRBJ2-1; D gene ambiguous. The ends were cut back, 2 bases at V and 5 bases at J, with 4 bases in the middle. The germline V gene has CDR1 MNHNY and CDR2 SVGAGI (reference sequence). CDR3 length equals 12 residues. CDR3 sequence (DNA): TGTGCCAGCAGTTACACAGACAATGAGCAGTTCTTC. Translation: CASSYTDNEQFF.

A single count supports this clone. J is TRBJ1-2 and V is TRBV30; TRBD1 agrees at 9 bases. V lost 2 bases to trimming and J lost 7 bases; unmatched junction nucleotides: 5. This CDR3 is built from 13 residues. Looked up from germline, CDR1 is GTSNPN and CDR2 is SVGIG (reference sequence). The CDR3 bases are TGTGCCTGGAGTACAGGGGGCGCGACTGGCTACACCTTC. Amino acids: CAWSTGGATGYTF.

This sequence joins TRBV10-2 and TRBJ1-1, with D perhaps matching TRBD1 (6 bases). The CDR3 runs to 13 residues. CDR1 WSHSY and CDR2 SAAADI come from the germline V gene. Trimming shortened V by 4 bases and J by 1 base, and 7 bases separated the two germline ends. CDR3 DNA: TGCGCCAGCAGTGTACAGGGGAACACTGAAGCTTTCTTT. This gives the protein CASSVQGNTEAFF.

This sequence joins TRBV6-1 and TRBJ2-1; 8 nucleotides agree with TRBD1. Trimming removed 2 bases from V and 7 bases from J; junction bases left unmatched: 13. The CDR3 runs to 17 residues. The V gene's germline CDR1 is MNHNS and CDR2 SASEGT. As DNA, the CDR3 is TGTGCCAGCAGTGAACGACCTTTGGCAGGGGGCGGGAATGAGCAGTTCTTC. Its translation is CASSERPLAGGGNEQFF.

The J gene is TRBJ2-2, the V gene TRBV30; unclear D gene. The germline CDR1 and CDR2 sequences are GTSNPN and SVGIG (reference sequence). This CDR3 has 13 amino acids. V was pared by 0 bases and J by 3 bases, with 5 bases between. The DNA for the CDR3 is TGTGCCTGGAGTGTTGGAGACACCGGGGAGCTGTTTTTT. Its translation is CAWSVGDTGELFF. Full variable domain (outside the CDR3, taken from reference TRBV30 and TRBJ2-2): SQTIHQWPATLVQPVGSPLSLECTVEGTSNPNLYWYRQAAGRGLQLLFYSVGIGQISSEVPQNLSASRPQDRQFILSSKKLLLSDSGFYLCAWSVGDTGELFFGEGSRLTVL.

The chain carries TRBV7-9 and TRBJ2-3; a weak D match, TRBD1 (6 bases). There are 15 residues in the CDR3. CDR1 and CDR2 from the germline V gene are SEHNR and FQNEAQ (reference sequence). V was shortened by 1 base and J by 3 bases, with 11 bases between the two germline ends. CDR3 region: CASSLVPGVTDTQYF. The CDR3 DNA sequence: TGTGCCAGCAGCTTAGTGCCAGGGGTAACAGATACGCAGTATTTT. Full variable domain (missing parts from reference TRBV7-9 and TRBJ2-3): DTGVSQNPRHKITKRGQNVTFRCDPISEHNRLYWYRQTLGQGPEFLTYFQNEAQLEKSRLLSDRFSAERPKGSFSTLEIQRTEQGDSAMYLCASSLVPGVTDTQYFGPGTRLTVL.

This chain uses TRBV7-6 with TRBJ2-1; D possibly corresponds to TRBD2 (6 bases). The V gene's germline CDR1 is SGHVS and CDR2 FNYEAQ. This CDR3 comprises 17 residues. Between the trimmed V and J ends, which lost 1 base and 0 bases, there was a span of 13 bases. The CDR3 loop reads CASSLVTSTSSYNEQFF. CDR3 coding DNA: TGTGCCAGCAGCTTAGTAACTAGCACGAGCTCCTACAATGAGCAGTTCTTC.

The V gene is TRBV4-1, the J gene TRBJ1-2; 7 bases map to TRBD1. The V and J ends lost 5 bases and 8 bases, in that order; junction bases with no gene match: 5. The CDR3 extends over 12 amino acids. The germline gives CDR1 MGHRA, CDR2 YSYEKL. The DNA of the CDR3 is TGCGCCAGCAGCGGTCAGGGGGTCGGCTACACCTTC. Its protein is CASSGQGVGYTF.

The chain links TRBV11-3 to TRBJ2-2; TRBD2 matches at 11 bases. V was pared by 5 bases and J by 7 bases, with 9 bases of the junction left unmatched. CDR1 is SGHNT and CDR2 is YENEEA in the germline V gene. The CDR3 runs 16 residues. CDR3 DNA sequence: TGTGCCAGCAGCCCTAATAGCGGGGGGGATAACGGGGAGCTGTTTTTT. This translates into CASSPNSGGDNGELFF.

This clone was seen just once. V is TRBV7-6 and J is TRBJ2-1; D not resolved. Germline V gene lookup returns CDR1 SGHVS and CDR2 FNYEAQ. V was pared by 3 bases and J by 5 bases, with 5 bases between. CDR3 size: 12 residues. The CDR3, as DNA: TGTGCCAGCAGCTTGTCTAACAATGAGCAGTTCTTC. It translates to CASSLSNNEQFF.

The V gene is TRBV5-6, the J gene TRBJ1-5; D gene uncertain. Per the germline V gene, CDR1 is SGHDT and CDR2 is YYEEEE. This CDR3 spans 14 amino acids. V gave up 3 bases and J gave up 0 bases, with 7 bases separating them. CDR3 in DNA: TGTGCCAGCAGCTCTAAATATAGCAATCAGCCCCAGCATTTT. This encodes CASSSKYSNQPQHF.

The rearrangement uses TRBV6-1 and TRBJ1-1, with D possibly matching TRBD1 (5 bases). V lost 1 base, J lost 5 bases, and 17 bases lay in between. Germline V gene lookup returns CDR1 MNHNS and CDR2 SASEGT. The CDR3 loop spans 16 amino acids. The CDR3 DNA reads as TGTGCCAGCAGTGAAGGGTGGGGCAGGGACTTGACTGAAGCTTTCTTT. Protein sequence: CASSEGWGRDLTEAFF.

This chain joins TRBV7-9 and TRBJ1-5; a weak D match, TRBD1 (6 bases). Looked up from germline, CDR1 is SEHNR and CDR2 is FQNEAQ (reference sequence). The CDR3 consists of 14 residues. V lost 3 bases and J 7 bases, leaving 13 bases between the germline ends. The CDR3: CASSFGEGGQPQHF. DNA of the CDR3: TGTGCCAGCAGCTTCGGGGAGGGGGGCCAGCCCCAGCATTTT.

The chain uses TRBV2 and TRBJ1-1; maybe TRBD1 (5 bases). The CDR3 extends over 15 amino acids. Germline CDR1 and CDR2: SNHLY and FYNNEI. V gave up 5 bases and J gave up 0 bases, with 13 bases separating them. The CDR3 DNA sequence: TGTGCCAGCAGTCTCTCGACAGCCCTGAACACTGAAGCTTTCTTT. It encodes CASSLSTALNTEAFF.

V and J are TRBV6-5 and TRBJ1-1; 9 positions agree with TRBD1. The CDR3 has 16 amino acids. Trimming took 2 bases from V and 1 from J; bases not matched to a gene: 5. Germline V lookup: CDR1 MNHEY, CDR2 SVGAGI. Here the CDR3 reads CASSYQIQGANTEAFF. In nucleotides, the CDR3 is TGTGCCAGCAGTTACCAGATACAGGGGGCGAACACTGAAGCTTTCTTT.